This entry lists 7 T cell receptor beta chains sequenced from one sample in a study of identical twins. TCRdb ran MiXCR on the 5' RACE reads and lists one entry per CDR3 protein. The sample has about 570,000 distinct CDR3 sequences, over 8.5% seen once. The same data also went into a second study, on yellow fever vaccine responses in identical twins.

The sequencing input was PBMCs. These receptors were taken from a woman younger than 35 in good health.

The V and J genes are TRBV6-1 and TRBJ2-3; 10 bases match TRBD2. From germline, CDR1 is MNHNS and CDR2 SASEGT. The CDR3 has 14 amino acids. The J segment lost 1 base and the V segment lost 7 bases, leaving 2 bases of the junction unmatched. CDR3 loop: CASNGLAGTDTQYF. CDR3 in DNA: TGTGCCAGCAACGGACTAGCGGGCACAGATACGCAGTATTTT.

The CDR3 here is CASSPLTRSEGAKETQYF. Written as DNA, the CDR3 is TGTGCCAGCTCACCACTCACTCGTTCCGAGGGGGCGAAAGAGACCCAGTACTTC. The gene calls are TRBV18 and TRBJ2-5; 7 bases map to TRBD1. Germline values: CDR1 KGHSH, CDR2 LQKENI. The V segment lost 1 base and the J segment 3 bases; nucleotides outside the gene matches: 14. This CDR3 spans 18 amino acids.

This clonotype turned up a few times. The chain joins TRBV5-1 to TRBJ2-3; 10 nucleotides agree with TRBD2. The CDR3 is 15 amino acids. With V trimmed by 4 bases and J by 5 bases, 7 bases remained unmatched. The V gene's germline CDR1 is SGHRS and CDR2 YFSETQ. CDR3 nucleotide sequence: TGCGCCAGCAGCGCCCTAGCGGGGGTTGAAGATACGCAGTATTTT. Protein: CASSALAGVEDTQYF.

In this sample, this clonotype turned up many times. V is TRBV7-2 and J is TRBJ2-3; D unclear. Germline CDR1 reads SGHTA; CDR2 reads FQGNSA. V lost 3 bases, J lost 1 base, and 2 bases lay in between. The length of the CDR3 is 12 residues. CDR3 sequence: CASSFRTDTQYF. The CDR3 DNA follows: TGTGCCAGCAGCTTCCGCACAGATACGCAGTATTTT.

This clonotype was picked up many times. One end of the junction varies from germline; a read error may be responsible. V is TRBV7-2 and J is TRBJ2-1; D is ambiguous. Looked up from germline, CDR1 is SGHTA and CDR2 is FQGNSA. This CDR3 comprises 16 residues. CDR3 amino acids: CASSLRFGRSSNEQFF. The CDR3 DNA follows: TGTGCCAGCAGCTTGCGGTTCGGGCGGTCCTCCAATGAGCAGTTCTTC.

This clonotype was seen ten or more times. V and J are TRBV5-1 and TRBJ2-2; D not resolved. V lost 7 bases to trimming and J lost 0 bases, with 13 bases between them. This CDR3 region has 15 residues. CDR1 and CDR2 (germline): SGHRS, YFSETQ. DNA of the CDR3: TGCGCCAGCGGGGATTGGACCACGAACACCGGGGAGCTGTTTTTT. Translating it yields CASGDWTTNTGELFF.

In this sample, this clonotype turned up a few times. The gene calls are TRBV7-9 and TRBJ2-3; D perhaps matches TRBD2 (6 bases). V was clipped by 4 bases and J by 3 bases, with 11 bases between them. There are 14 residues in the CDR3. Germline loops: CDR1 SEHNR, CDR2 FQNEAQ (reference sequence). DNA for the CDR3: TGTGCCAGCAGCTCCTGGGACTGGACAGATACGCAGTATTTT. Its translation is CASSSWDWTDTQYF.